Each of the 14 T cell receptor beta chains below was sequenced from the same sample in a study of long-term antiretroviral therapy in people with HIV. They ran version v3.0 of the immunoSEQ assay at survey level. Assay: immunoSEQ multiplex PCR; the TCRdb copy retains only in-frame clones and omits some. The sample carries more than 20,000 clones, about 91% recorded once. The material sequenced was unsorted PBMCs, taken 4.4 years after starting antiretroviral therapy. Receptors originate from a woman in her forties or fifties with HIV.

Only one count was recorded for this clone. This chain uses TRBV23-1 with TRBJ1-4; 7 bases match TRBD1. TRBV23-1 is an ORF, and what it does is uncertain. The CDR3 is 17 residues long. Losses at the gene ends were 0 bases for V and 0 bases for J; bases not matched to a gene: 4. CDR3 loop: CASSQSGDSATNEKLFF. The CDR3 nucleotides read TGCGCCAGCAGTCAATCAGGGGACAGTGCAACTAATGAAAAACTGTTTTTT.

The V and J genes are TRBV5-6 and TRBJ2-7; maybe TRBD1 (6 bases). The CDR3 covers 15 residues. V was trimmed by 4 bases and J by 0 bases, leaving 14 bases between them. Germline V gives CDR1 SGHDT, CDR2 YYEEEE. CDR3 in DNA: TGTGCCAGCAGCCCTTTTGTGGACAGCTCCTACGAGCAGTACTTC. Amino acid sequence: CASSPFVDSSYEQYF.

The chain links TRBV9 to TRBJ2-1, with D unresolved. CDR1 and CDR2 from the germline V gene are SGDLS and YYNGEE. V gave up 1 base and J gave up 3 bases, with 11 bases separating them. The CDR3 length is 15 residues. The CDR3 loop reads CASSVQPPDYNEQFF. The CDR3 bases are TGTGCCAGCAGCGTACAGCCCCCGGACTACAATGAGCAGTTCTTC.

This clone was seen a handful of times. The rearrangement links TRBV5-1 to TRBJ2-2; D uncertain. V shed 4 bases and J shed 6 bases, with 13 bases lying between them. The CDR3 loop spans 14 amino acids. The V gene's germline CDR1 is SGHRS and CDR2 YFSETQ. The DNA of the CDR3 is TGCGCCAGCAGCGGCACGACAAGGCCCGGGGAGCTGTTTTTT. This gives the protein CASSGTTRPGELFF.

This rearrangement joins TRBV9 to TRBJ2-5, with D uncertain. This CDR3 contains 13 residues. Trimming cost V 2 bases and J 2 bases, with 7 bases left between them. The germline V gene encodes CDR1 SGDLS and CDR2 YYNGEE. CDR3 amino acids: CASSVGGQETQYF. The CDR3 region has the DNA TGTGCCAGCAGCGTGGGCGGTCAAGAGACCCAGTACTTC.

The table lists this clone with a few counts. The V call is TRBV7-9, the J call TRBJ2-7, with 11 nucleotides matching TRBD2. The CDR3 has 15 residues. V dropped 0 bases and J dropped 4; count of bases not matched to a gene: 2. Germline CDR1 reads SEHNR; CDR2 reads FQNEAQ (reference sequence). Written as DNA, the CDR3 is TGTGCCAGCAGCTTAGCGGGACTAGCGGTATACGAGCAGTACTTC. Translated: CASSLAGLAVYEQYF.

The chain employs TRBV7-6 and TRBJ2-5; 15 nucleotides line up with TRBD2. The CDR3 is 18 residues long. Per germline, CDR1 SGHVS and CDR2 FNYEAQ. Unmatched junction bases numbered 7, after V lost 1 base and J lost 4 bases. CDR3 DNA sequence: TGTGCCAGCAGCTTAGAGGGACTAGCGGGGGGAAATTCAGAGACCCAGTACTTC. It specifies CASSLEGLAGGNSETQYF.

This clone was recorded a few times. Here the CDR3 DNA reads TGTGCCAGCAGCCCAGGACAGGTTTTTAATTCACCCCTCCACTTT. Amino acid sequence: CASSPGQVFNSPLHF. The chain has TRBV7-2 and TRBJ1-6, with 7 bases lining up with TRBD1. Per the germline V gene, CDR1 is SGHTA and CDR2 is FQGNSA. Trimming took 5 bases from V and 6 from J; bases not matched to a gene: 7. The CDR3 totals 15 residues.

This chain connects TRBV6-5 to TRBJ1-1; the D gene is possibly TRBD1 (6 bases). CDR1 is MNHEY and CDR2 is SVGAGI in the germline V gene. The V end was cut by 6 bases, the J end by 0 bases, with 11 bases between. The CDR3 is made up of 14 amino acids. CDR3 nucleotides: TGTGCCAGCAGGGCAGGGGTTATGAACACTGAAGCTTTCTTT. Encoded protein: CASRAGVMNTEAFF.

The CDR3: CASSIQTGPYEQYF. Here the CDR3 DNA reads TGTGCCAGTAGTATACAAACGGGGCCCTACGAGCAGTACTTC. The rearrangement links TRBV19 to TRBJ2-7; D assignment may be TRBD1 or TRBD2 (5 bases each). From germline, CDR1 is LNHDA and CDR2 SQIVND (reference sequence). V lost 2 bases and J lost 2, with 10 bases in between. The CDR3 covers 14 residues.

This clone occurred once. V and J are TRBV5-1 and TRBJ1-1, with D maybe TRBD1 (6 bases). The CDR3 covers 14 residues. The ends were cut back, 0 bases at V and 6 bases at J, with 12 bases in the middle. CDR1 SGHRS and CDR2 YFSETQ come from the germline V gene. CDR3 protein: CASSLGGGNAEAFF. The CDR3 nucleotides are TGCGCCAGCAGCTTGGGAGGGGGAAACGCTGAAGCTTTCTTT.

This clone was seen only once. This chain joins TRBV7-2 and TRBJ1-2; D perhaps matches TRBD1 (5 bases). Trimming shortened V by 0 bases and J by 6 bases, and 17 bases separated the two germline ends. There are 16 residues in the CDR3. The germline gives CDR1 SGHTA, CDR2 FQGNSA. The CDR3 region is CASSLAGLGQNHGYTF. CDR3 in DNA: TGTGCCAGCAGCTTAGCGGGGCTTGGACAAAACCATGGCTACACCTTC.

This clone occurred once. The chain uses TRBV5-6 and TRBJ2-7; 8 bases are shared with TRBD2. CDR3 length: 15 amino acids. J gave up 3 bases and V 4 bases, and 9 bases lay outside the gene matches. Germline loops: CDR1 SGHDT, CDR2 YYEEEE. The CDR3 is CASSRLAGGNYEQYF. As DNA, the CDR3 is TGTGCCAGCAGCCGACTGGCGGGGGGAAACTACGAGCAGTACTTC.

The chain is built from TRBV9 and TRBJ2-3, with TRBD1 identical over 9 bases. Unmatched junction bases numbered 9, after V lost 3 bases and J lost 7 bases. Germline V gene data show CDR1 as SGDLS and CDR2 as YYNGEE. There are 15 residues in the CDR3. CDR3 loop: CASSARTGDGNTQYF. CDR3 in DNA: TGTGCCAGCAGCGCGCGGACAGGGGACGGGAATACGCAGTATTTT.